A single sample is the source of the 22 T cell receptor beta chains below, sequenced in a study of STAT5B mutations in CD4+ large granular lymphocyte leukemia (dated by TCRdb to 2022 to 2024). Library preparation used the immunoSEQ multiplex PCR assay. Imported from immuneACCESS, the table was reduced by TCRdb to in-frame sequences with V and J called. These copies leave out some clones; in studies compared against another copy, an unresolved V gene accounts for under half, and the cause of the remainder is not known. In all, the sample holds tens of thousands of clones, and 65% to 80% of those were seen once. Together, the top ten hold around 1% of the sample. The sequenced material came from CD4+ T cells from blood buffy coats. Receptors were obtained from a human donor in good health.

The chain links TRBV5-1 to TRBJ2-5, with no clear D. The V gene's germline CDR1 is SGHRS and CDR2 YFSETQ. Between the trimmed V and J ends, which lost 2 bases and 3 bases, there was a span of 5 bases. There are 12 residues in the CDR3. In DNA, the CDR3 is TGCGCCAGCAGCTTCTCTGAAGAGACCCAGTACTTC. Amino acid sequence: CASSFSEETQYF.

The chain is built from TRBV27 and TRBJ2-3; 8 bases match TRBD2. The CDR3 is 15 residues long. With V trimmed by 3 bases and J by 1 base, 3 bases remained unmatched. Germline V lookup: CDR1 MNHEY, CDR2 SMNVEV (reference sequence). The CDR3 reads CASSFSGDGTDTQYF. The CDR3 DNA is TGTGCCAGCAGTTTTAGCGGGGACGGCACAGATACGCAGTATTTT.

CDR3 amino acids: CASSEKQTQYF. The CDR3 bases are TGTGCCAGCAGTGAAAAACAGACCCAGTACTTC. This chain uses TRBV2 with TRBJ2-5; D uncertain. V dropped 2 bases and J dropped 6 bases, with 4 bases sitting between them. Germline assignment: CDR1 SNHLY and CDR2 FYNNEI. This CDR3 has 11 residues.

The chain employs TRBV7-2 and TRBJ1-6; D is undetermined. CDR3 length: 12 amino acids. The V end lost 1 base, the J end lost 5 bases, and 0 bases lay between the germline ends. Germline CDR1 and CDR2: SGHTA and FQGNSA. The CDR3 loop is CASSLDNSPLHF. The CDR3 coding sequence is TGTGCCAGCAGCTTAGATAATTCACCCCTCCACTTT.

The V and J genes are TRBV27 and TRBJ1-2, with D possibly being TRBD1 (5 bases). Looked up from germline, CDR1 is MNHEY and CDR2 is SMNVEV (reference sequence). There are 16 residues in the CDR3. Trimming stripped 5 bases from V and 4 bases from J, with 20 bases between. The CDR3 loop reads CASSPSSWAGSYGYTF. CDR3 coding DNA: TGTGCCAGCAGTCCCTCATCTTGGGCAGGGAGCTATGGCTACACCTTC.

V is TRBV6-1 and J is TRBJ1-2, with D tentatively TRBD1 (6 bases). Trimming took off 3 bases at V and 8 bases at J, with 19 bases between the two ends. The CDR3 is made up of 15 amino acids. Germline V gives CDR1 MNHNS, CDR2 SASEGT. The CDR3 region has the DNA TGTGCCAGCAGTGATTGGGGGGGGCTTGTCTGGGGCTACACCTTC. It encodes CASSDWGGLVWGYTF.

The chain combines TRBV5-1 with TRBJ2-3; 10 positions agree with TRBD2. The J segment lost 1 base and the V segment lost 5 bases, leaving 7 bases of the junction unmatched. The V gene's germline CDR1 is SGHRS and CDR2 YFSETQ. The CDR3 covers 16 residues. CDR3 amino acids: CASRLLLAGGTDTQYF. In DNA, the CDR3 is TGCGCCAGCAGGCTTCTTCTAGCGGGGGGCACAGATACGCAGTATTTT.

The CDR3, as DNA: TGTGCCAGCAGTGTTGAATACGGGGAGCTGTTTTTT. The encoded protein is CASSVEYGELFF. The rearrangement uses TRBV2 and TRBJ2-2, with D unresolved. CDR3 length: 12 amino acids. Germline-derived CDR1 and CDR2 are SNHLY and FYNNEI. V gave up 4 bases and J gave up 7 bases, with 7 bases separating them.

The chain links TRBV15 to TRBJ2-7, with D unresolved. The CDR3 loop spans 16 amino acids. V lost 0 bases and J 2 bases, leaving 14 bases between the germline ends. Germline CDR1 LNHNV, CDR2 YYDKDF (reference sequence). This chain's CDR3 is CATSRDMLTHTYEQYF. CDR3 DNA: TGTGCCACCAGCAGAGATATGTTGACCCATACCTACGAGCAGTACTTC.

The V call is TRBV19, the J call TRBJ2-2; TRBD2 agrees at 10 bases. With 7 bases clipped from V and 4 bases from J, the junction kept 6 bases outside the gene matches. Germline loops: CDR1 LNHDA, CDR2 SQIVND (reference sequence). CDR3 size: 15 residues. This CDR3 is CASTSAGGFTGELFF. The CDR3 DNA is TGTGCCAGTACCTCAGCGGGAGGGTTCACCGGGGAGCTGTTTTTT.

The chain employs TRBV5-1 and TRBJ2-2; 8 bases map to TRBD1. The CDR3 consists of 15 residues. Unmatched junction bases numbered 4, after V lost 3 bases and J lost 3 bases. CDR1 is SGHRS, CDR2 YFSETQ, per germline. The CDR3 loop is CASSSRGQDTGELFF. The CDR3 nucleotides read TGCGCCAGCAGCTCCAGGGGGCAGGACACCGGGGAGCTGTTTTTT.

The J gene is TRBJ2-7, the V gene TRBV10-1; D remains unclear. The germline gives CDR1 WNHNN, CDR2 SYGVQD (reference sequence). This CDR3 contains 13 residues. The V gene lost 4 bases and the J gene lost 3 bases, with 10 bases spanning the gap. The CDR3 reads CASSAGKDYEQYF. The DNA of the CDR3 is TGCGCCAGCAGTGCTGGGAAAGACTACGAGCAGTACTTC.

This clone was counted once. The chain employs TRBV19 and TRBJ2-7, with 11 bases identical to TRBD2. CDR3 length: 14 amino acids. The J segment lost 2 bases and the V segment lost 5 bases, leaving 2 bases of the junction unmatched. CDR1 is LNHDA, CDR2 SQIVND, per germline (reference sequence). CDR3 coding DNA: TGTGCCAGTAGTGTAGCGGGAGGGACCTACGAGCAGTACTTC. Translation gives CASSVAGGTYEQYF.

This clone was observed a few times. V usage is TRBV7-3 and J usage is TRBJ1-1, with a tentative D call TRBD1 (6 bases). This CDR3 is 13 amino acids long. CDR1 is SGHTA, CDR2 FQGTGA, per germline. The ends were cut back, 4 bases at V and 1 base at J, with 7 bases in the middle. The CDR3 loop reads CASSWGQNTEAFF. Here the CDR3 DNA reads TGTGCCAGCAGCTGGGGACAGAACACTGAAGCTTTCTTT.

This chain connects TRBV10-1 to TRBJ1-5, with no clear D. This CDR3 comprises 16 residues. Germline CDR1 WNHNN, CDR2 SYGVQD (reference sequence). The V gene lost 5 bases and the J gene lost 1 base, with 15 bases spanning the gap. The CDR3: CASSKDGPGSNQPQHF. CDR3 sequence (DNA): TGCGCCAGCAGTAAGGACGGTCCTGGGAGCAATCAGCCCCAGCATTTT.

The chain carries TRBV20-1 and TRBJ2-3, with D uncertain. Germline-derived CDR1 and CDR2 are DFQATT and SNEGSKA (reference sequence). V lost 3 bases to trimming and J lost 1 base, with 2 bases between them. The CDR3 is 11 amino acids. The CDR3 bases are TGCAGTGCTAGCCGCACAGATACGCAGTATTTT. This codes for CSASRTDTQYF.

The chain has TRBV7-9 and TRBJ2-1; TRBD2 might be the D (7 bases). Trimming left V 1 base short and J 4 bases short, with 20 bases between. CDR3 length: 18 residues. Germline V CDR1 and CDR2: SEHNR, FQNEAQ (reference sequence). In DNA form, the CDR3 reads TGTGCCAGCAGCTTAGGGCGAGGGGGGGCGGTGGCTTACAATGAGCAGTTCTTC. Translated, it gives CASSLGRGGAVAYNEQFF.

The chain employs TRBV14 and TRBJ2-2, with D perhaps TRBD2 (5 bases). The V end lost 6 bases, the J end lost 1 base, and 12 bases lay between the germline ends. This CDR3 is built from 15 residues. CDR1 and CDR2 (germline): SGHDN, FVKESK. The CDR3 nucleotides are TGTGCCAGCAGACCGAACGCGGGGAACACCGGGGAGCTGTTTTTT. This gives the protein CASRPNAGNTGELFF.

The CDR3 DNA sequence: TGTGCCAGCGGCCCCGGGACAGGGGGTCCCTATGGCTACACCTTC. Translating it yields CASGPGTGGPYGYTF. This sequence joins TRBV27 and TRBJ1-2, with TRBD1 matching over 11 bases. Losses at the gene ends were 8 bases for V and 4 bases for J; bases not matched to a gene: 9. Germline V gene lookup returns CDR1 MNHEY and CDR2 SMNVEV (reference sequence). The CDR3 is 15 residues long.

The chain has TRBV6-6 and TRBJ1-2, with a possible D match to TRBD1 (6 bases). Germline V CDR1 and CDR2: MNHNY, SVGAGI (reference sequence). The CDR3 is 15 amino acids. Trimming shortened V by 8 bases and J by 8 bases, and 24 bases separated the two germline ends. The CDR3 reads CASEGGAGIRSGYTF. DNA for the CDR3: TGTGCCAGCGAAGGGGGGGCGGGCATTCGTTCGGGCTACACCTTC.

This clone was seen a single time. This chain connects TRBV18 to TRBJ1-2; the D is unclear. Trimming left V 3 bases short and J 8 bases short, with 10 bases between. Germline V lookup: CDR1 KGHSH, CDR2 LQKENI. The CDR3 runs 12 residues. CDR3 coding DNA: TGTGCCAGCTCACCCGACACGGGCGGCTACACCTTC. Protein product: CASSPDTGGYTF.

V gene TRBV10-3 combines with J gene TRBJ2-7; 9 bases match TRBD1. CDR1 is ENHRY and CDR2 is SYGVKD in the germline V gene. J was trimmed by 7 bases and V by 3 bases; bases with no gene match: 4. This CDR3 is 13 amino acids long. The CDR3 nucleotides are TGTGCCATCAGTGAAAGGACAGGGGTGGAGCAGTACTTC. Protein sequence: CAISERTGVEQYF.